The 32 T cell receptor beta chains presented below share a single source sample, sequenced in a study of cytomegalovirus exposure and HLA in healthy donors. PCR amplification relied on 60 Vbeta primers (plus 13 Jbeta primers). Produced via immunoSEQ multiplex PCR; TCRdb's table is partial and in-frame only. The sample comprises fewer than 200,000 clones, around 80% of which are singletons, and approximately 1.2% rests with the top ten. The sequenced material came from PBMCs. These receptors were obtained from a girl aged 2 to 9 in good health and CMV-seropositive.

This clone was detected once. This chain joins TRBV13 and TRBJ1-2, with TRBD1 matching 9 bases. V was pared by 5 bases and J by 3 bases, with 7 bases of the junction left unmatched. The CDR3 covers 15 residues. The germline gives CDR1 PRHDT, CDR2 FYEKMQ (reference sequence). The CDR3 loop reads CASSPRDREDYGYTF. CDR3 DNA: TGTGCCAGCAGCCCTCGGGACAGGGAGGACTATGGCTACACCTTC.

The chain has TRBV6-5 and TRBJ2-3; TRBD1 is a possible D gene (5 bases). Germline V gene sequence: CDR1 MNHEY, CDR2 SVGAGI. CDR3 length equals 13 residues. Trimming shortened V by 6 bases and J by 4 bases, and 11 bases separated the two germline ends. Here the CDR3 reads CASRGLESDTQYF. The CDR3 DNA is TGTGCCAGCAGGGGGCTTGAGTCAGATACGCAGTATTTT.

V and J are TRBV5-1 and TRBJ2-1; D is perhaps TRBD1 (5 bases). V was trimmed by 1 base and J by 9 bases, leaving 11 bases between them. The CDR3 runs to 13 residues. CDR1 and CDR2 (germline): SGHRS, YFSETQ. The CDR3 sequence is CASSLSGLGEQFF. CDR3 DNA: TGCGCCAGCAGCTTGTCAGGGCTCGGTGAGCAGTTCTTC.

The chain has TRBV2 and TRBJ1-5, with 7 nucleotides matching TRBD1. CDR1 is SNHLY and CDR2 is FYNNEI in the germline V gene. V gave up 6 bases and J gave up 6 bases; unmatched junction bases: 8. This CDR3 comprises 14 residues. The CDR3 sequence is CASRADRVSQPQHF. Here the CDR3 DNA reads TGTGCCAGCAGAGCTGACAGGGTGTCTCAGCCCCAGCATTTT.

V is TRBV10-3 and J is TRBJ2-3; TRBD2 agrees at 13 bases. Germline CDR1 reads ENHRY; CDR2 reads SYGVKD. This CDR3 has 20 amino acids. Unmatched junction bases numbered 17, after V lost 2 bases and J lost 6 bases. The CDR3 sequence is CAISEMTLRTSGSLTDTQYF. The CDR3 bases are TGTGCCATCAGTGAGATGACCCTGAGGACTAGCGGGAGTCTGACGGATACGCAGTATTTT.

This clone came up once. The chain couples TRBV28 to TRBJ2-1; 9 bases fit TRBD1. Germline CDR1 and CDR2: MDHEN and SYDVKM. V trimming: 8 bases; J trimming: 9 bases; junction bases outside the gene matches: 14. CDR3 size: 15 residues. Here the CDR3 reads CASASTGTGMCEQFF. The CDR3 coding sequence is TGTGCCAGCGCGTCGACCGGGACAGGGATGTGTGAGCAGTTCTTC.

The CDR3 DNA is TGTGCCAGCAGTTTCGTAGAGGGCGGGAGGGGGAACGGGGAGCTGTTTTTT. Residues: CASSFVEGGRGNGELFF. V gene TRBV7-8 combines with J gene TRBJ2-2; 9 nucleotides align to TRBD2. V dropped 6 bases and J dropped 7; count of bases not matched to a gene: 15. The CDR3 extends over 17 amino acids. Looked up from germline, CDR1 is SGHVS and CDR2 is FQNEAQ.

The chain recombines TRBV2 with TRBJ1-5, with TRBD1 as a possible D gene (6 bases). The CDR3 sequence is 13 residues long. Between the trimmed V and J ends, which lost 6 bases and 9 bases, there was a span of 15 bases. Germline values: CDR1 SNHLY, CDR2 FYNNEI. CDR3 DNA: TGTGCCAGCAGGAGACAATCACAGGGGCCCCAGCATTTT. It yields the protein CASRRQSQGPQHF.

The rearrangement links TRBV27 to TRBJ1-5; perhaps TRBD1 as D (6 bases). The CDR3 covers 14 residues. Trimming removed 8 bases from V and 4 bases from J, with 15 bases in between. Germline V gene sequence: CDR1 MNHEY, CDR2 SMNVEV (reference sequence). CDR3 sequence (DNA): TGTGCCAGCTGCCCACAGGGCACAAATCAGCCCCAGCATTTT. This gives the protein CASCPQGTNQPQHF.

The J gene is TRBJ1-4, the V gene TRBV27, with D perhaps matching TRBD1 (5 bases). The CDR3 is made up of 15 amino acids. The V gene's germline CDR1 is MNHEY and CDR2 SMNVEV (reference sequence). V lost 5 bases, J lost 7 bases, and 17 bases lay in between. The CDR3 bases are TGTGCCAGCAGTGGGATTTGGCAGGGCATTGAAAAACTGTTTTTT. Translated, it gives CASSGIWQGIEKLFF.

The V gene is TRBV5-6, the J gene TRBJ2-7; 9 bases map to TRBD2. Germline CDR1 is SGHDT and CDR2 is YYEEEE. The CDR3 consists of 15 residues. J gave up 7 bases and V 0 bases, and 8 bases lay outside the gene matches. The CDR3 is CASSLVASGKSEQYF. Written as DNA, the CDR3 is TGTGCCAGCAGCTTGGTAGCTAGCGGGAAATCAGAGCAGTACTTC.

This chain links TRBV9 with TRBJ1-1; D is possibly TRBD1 (5 bases). V was cut by 0 bases and J by 4 bases, with 13 bases left in between. This CDR3 contains 15 residues. Germline V gene sequence: CDR1 SGDLS, CDR2 YYNGEE. The CDR3 protein is CASSVGDLGGTEAFF. For the CDR3, the DNA is TGTGCCAGCAGCGTAGGGGATTTGGGGGGCACTGAAGCTTTCTTT.

The chain combines TRBV10-3 with TRBJ2-5; D is possibly TRBD2 (6 bases). CDR1 ENHRY and CDR2 SYGVKD come from the germline V gene. The CDR3 has 14 amino acids. V gave up 5 bases and J gave up 7 bases, with 17 bases separating them. The CDR3 is CAISSSARGWTQYF. In DNA, the CDR3 is TGTGCCATCAGTTCTAGCGCCCGGGGGTGGACCCAGTACTTC.

This clone came up once. This chain connects TRBV7-3 to TRBJ2-3; TRBD2 is a possible D gene (6 bases). Germline CDR1 reads SGHTA; CDR2 reads FQGTGA. The CDR3 totals 14 residues. Trimming shortened V by 5 bases and J by 5 bases, and 14 bases separated the two germline ends. CDR3 region: CASSLWGEIDTQYF. CDR3 DNA sequence: TGTGCCAGCAGCCTTTGGGGGGAGATAGATACGCAGTATTTT.

V is TRBV5-1 and J is TRBJ2-6, with D maybe TRBD2 (6 bases). The CDR3 loop spans 20 amino acids. Trimming removed 0 bases from V and 1 base from J, with 20 bases in between. Germline V gives CDR1 SGHRS, CDR2 YFSETQ. The CDR3 bases are TGCGCCAGCAGCTTGGGGGACCCAGGGAGGTCAGCTTCTGGGGCCAACGTCCTGACTTTC. It is translated as CASSLGDPGRSASGANVLTF. Complete variable domain (other parts from reference TRBV5-1 and TRBJ2-6): KAGVTQTPRYLIKTRGQQVTLSCSPISGHRSVSWYQQTPGQGLQFLFEYFSETQRNKGNFPGRFSGRQFSNSRSEMNVSTLELGDSALYLCASSLGDPGRSASGANVLTFGAGSRLTVL.

The chain links TRBV7-3 to TRBJ2-2; TRBD2 agrees at 12 bases. The trim removed 5 bases at V and 3 bases at J, leaving 13 bases unmatched. Per germline, CDR1 SGHTA and CDR2 FQGTGA. The CDR3 is 19 amino acids. The CDR3 DNA sequence: TGTGCCAGCAGCCTAAATCCGACTAGCGGGGGCCCCGACACCGGGGAGCTGTTTTTT. Translation: CASSLNPTSGGPDTGELFF.

This chain connects TRBV19 to TRBJ2-1, with TRBD2 matching 10 bases. J lost 7 bases, V lost 5 bases, and 2 bases had no gene match. This CDR3 is built from 13 residues. The V gene's germline CDR1 is LNHDA and CDR2 SQIVND (reference sequence). The CDR3 sequence: CASSSSGRNEQFF. The CDR3 coding sequence is TGTGCCAGTAGTTCTAGCGGGAGAAATGAGCAGTTCTTC.

The genes are TRBV10-3 and TRBJ1-3; TRBD1 might be the D (5 bases). Germline CDR1 is ENHRY and CDR2 is SYGVKD. The V and J ends lost 10 bases and 2 bases respectively, with 9 bases between them. The CDR3 is 12 amino acids. Written as DNA, the CDR3 is TGTGCCACCCAGGGTACTGGAAACACCATATATTTT. Encoded protein: CATQGTGNTIYF.

The chain combines TRBV28 with TRBJ2-7; 9 bases match TRBD1. V gave up 6 bases and J gave up 3 bases; unmatched junction bases: 9. CDR1 is MDHEN, CDR2 SYDVKM, per germline. CDR3 length equals 15 residues. The CDR3 DNA is TGTGCCAGCAGGCTGGGACAGGGAGGTTACTACGAGCAGTACTTC. Protein: CASRLGQGGYYEQYF.

V and J are TRBV10-3 and TRBJ1-5; 10 positions agree with TRBD1. The CDR3 consists of 15 residues. Germline V gives CDR1 ENHRY, CDR2 SYGVKD. Unmatched junction bases numbered 0, after V lost 0 bases and J lost 4 bases. The CDR3 reads CAISESGQGNQPQHF. In nucleotides, the CDR3 is TGTGCCATCAGTGAGTCGGGACAGGGGAATCAGCCCCAGCATTTT.

CDR3 amino acids: CASSVGTGIPYEQYF. CDR3 nucleotides: TGTGCCAGTAGTGTAGGGACAGGGATCCCCTACGAGCAGTACTTC. J is TRBJ2-7 and V is TRBV19, with 9 bases that match TRBD1. Germline trimming cut 5 bases from V and 2 bases from J; bases unmatched to any gene: 7. Germline V gene data show CDR1 as LNHDA and CDR2 as SQIVND (reference sequence). This CDR3 region has 15 residues.

V gene TRBV25-1 combines with J gene TRBJ1-1, with TRBD1 matching 7 bases. From germline, CDR1 is MGHDK and CDR2 SYGVNS. V shed 3 bases and J 6 bases; nucleotides not matched to a gene: 7. The CDR3 loop spans 14 amino acids. Here the CDR3 reads CASSDPDRISEAFF. CDR3 nucleotides: TGTGCCAGCAGTGATCCGGACAGGATCTCTGAAGCTTTCTTT. Full variable domain (missing parts from reference TRBV25-1 and TRBJ1-1): EADIYQTPRYLVIGTGKKITLECSQTMGHDKMYWYQQDPGMELHLIHYSYGVNSTEKGDLSSESTVSRIRTEHFPLTLESARPSHTSQYLCASSDPDRISEAFFGQGTRLTVV.

The genes are TRBV28 and TRBJ2-1; 7 bases align to TRBD2. Trimming removed 7 bases from V and 9 bases from J; junction bases left unmatched: 15. The CDR3 is made up of 15 amino acids. Per germline, CDR1 MDHEN and CDR2 SYDVKM. The CDR3: CASKSIGEGAGEQFF. In DNA form, the CDR3 reads TGTGCCAGCAAGAGTATTGGGGAGGGAGCGGGTGAGCAGTTCTTC.

This chain joins TRBV6-1 and TRBJ2-7, with 9 bases fitting TRBD1. The V gene's germline CDR1 is MNHNS and CDR2 SASEGT. The length of the CDR3 is 15 residues. V lost 11 bases and J lost 4; bases outside the gene matches: 15. The CDR3 region has the DNA TGTGCCCACCGTGCCCGGGACAGGGAGGTGTACGAGCAGTACTTC. Translating it yields CAHRARDREVYEQYF.

This clone turned up a few times. This sequence joins TRBV5-6 and TRBJ1-2, with 7 bases matching TRBD1. The CDR3 spans 17 residues. The V gene end was trimmed by 2 bases and the J gene end by 4 bases; junction bases not matched to a gene: 14. The germline V gene encodes CDR1 SGHDT and CDR2 YYEEEE. Here the CDR3 reads CASSFWTGLVPIYGYTF. DNA of the CDR3: TGTGCCAGCAGCTTTTGGACAGGTTTGGTGCCAATCTATGGCTACACCTTC.

The rearrangement uses TRBV10-1 and TRBJ2-2; D ambiguous. The V and J ends lost 6 bases and 5 bases respectively, with 7 bases between them. The length of the CDR3 is 12 residues. CDR1 is WNHNN, CDR2 SYGVQD, per germline (reference sequence). DNA for the CDR3: TGCGCCAGCAGGTCCGGGACCGGGGAGCTGTTTTTT. Translation gives CASRSGTGELFF.

J is TRBJ1-5 and V is TRBV7-3; no firm D call. Germline V gene lookup returns CDR1 SGHTA and CDR2 FQGTGA. The CDR3 consists of 12 residues. The V and J ends lost 5 bases and 3 bases respectively, with 5 bases between them. CDR3 sequence reads: CASSTYNQPQHF. DNA for the CDR3: TGTGCCAGCAGCACTTACAATCAGCCCCAGCATTTT.

The chain has TRBV7-9 and TRBJ1-1; tentative D call: TRBD1 (6 bases). The CDR3 loop spans 13 amino acids. CDR1 and CDR2 (germline): SEHNR, FQNEAQ (reference sequence). Deletions cut 7 bases from V and 1 base from J, with 10 bases between. The CDR3, as DNA: TGTGCCAGCACCACGACAGGGAACACTGAAGCTTTCTTT. This codes for CASTTTGNTEAFF. The variable domain in full, completed from reference TRBV7-9 and TRBJ1-1, reads DTGVSQNPRHKITKRGQNVTFRCDPISEHNRLYWYRQTLGQGPEFLTYFQNEAQLEKSRLLSDRFSAERPKGSFSTLEIQRTEQGDSAMYLCASTTTGNTEAFFGQGTRLTVV.

This clone was counted only a few times. The chain carries TRBV7-3 and TRBJ2-1; 7 bases agree with TRBD1. Germline CDR1 and CDR2: SGHTA and FQGTGA. The CDR3 loop spans 15 amino acids. V lost 4 bases and J lost 4; bases outside the gene matches: 7. CDR3 protein: CASSSTGQVYNEQFF. The DNA of the CDR3 is TGTGCCAGCAGCTCAACAGGACAGGTTTACAATGAGCAGTTCTTC. Looking up the rest from reference TRBV7-3 and TRBJ2-1 gives the full variable domain: GAGVSQTPSNKVTEKGKYVELRCDPISGHTALYWYRQSLGQGPEFLIYFQGTGAADDSGLPNDRFFAVRPEGSVSTLKIQRTERGDSAVYLCASSSTGQVYNEQFFGPGTRLTVL.

This chain links TRBV2 with TRBJ1-2; perhaps TRBD1 as D (5 bases). V was cut by 7 bases and J by 5 bases, with 11 bases left in between. CDR3 length: 12 residues. Germline lookup yields CDR1 SNHLY and CDR2 FYNNEI. CDR3: CASNPGGYGYTF. The CDR3 region has the DNA TGTGCCAGCAACCCCGGGGGGTATGGCTACACCTTC. Full variable domain (outside the CDR3, taken from reference TRBV2 and TRBJ1-2): EPEVTQTPSHQVTQMGQEVILRCVPISNHLYFYWYRQILGQKVEFLVSFYNNEISEKSEIFDDQFSVERPDGSNFTLKIRSTKLEDSAMYFCASNPGGYGYTFGSGTRLTVV.

This sequence joins TRBV6-1 and TRBJ2-3; D not certain. Trimming took off 6 bases at V and 0 bases at J, with 13 bases between the two ends. Germline V gene data show CDR1 as MNHNS and CDR2 as SASEGT. CDR3 length: 15 amino acids. The CDR3 DNA reads TGTGCCAGCAGGGCCCTCCTTTCTAGCACAGATACGCAGTATTTT. Its translation: CASRALLSSTDTQYF.

This clone showed up just a few times. V gene TRBV2 combines with J gene TRBJ1-5; unclear D gene. Trimming shortened V by 4 bases and J by 4 bases, and 11 bases separated the two germline ends. Germline V gene sequence: CDR1 SNHLY, CDR2 FYNNEI. This CDR3 has 14 amino acids. DNA for the CDR3: TGTGCCAGCAGTGGGCCCATTGTAAATCAGCCCCAGCATTTT. It is translated as CASSGPIVNQPQHF.